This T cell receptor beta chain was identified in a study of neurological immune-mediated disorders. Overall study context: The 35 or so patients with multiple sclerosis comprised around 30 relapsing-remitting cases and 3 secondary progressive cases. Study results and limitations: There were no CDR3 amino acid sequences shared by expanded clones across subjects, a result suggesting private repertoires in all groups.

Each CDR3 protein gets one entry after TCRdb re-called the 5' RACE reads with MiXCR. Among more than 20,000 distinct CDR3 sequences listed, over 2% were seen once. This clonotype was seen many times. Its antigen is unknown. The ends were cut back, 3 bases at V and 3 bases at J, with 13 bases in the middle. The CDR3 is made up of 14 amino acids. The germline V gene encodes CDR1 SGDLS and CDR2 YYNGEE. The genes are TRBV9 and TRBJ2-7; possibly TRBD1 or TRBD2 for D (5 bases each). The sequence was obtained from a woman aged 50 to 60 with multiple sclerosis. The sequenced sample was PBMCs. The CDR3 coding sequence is TGTGCCAGCAGCGACCGGGACGGCTACTACGAGCAGTACTTC. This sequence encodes CASSDRDGYYEQYF.